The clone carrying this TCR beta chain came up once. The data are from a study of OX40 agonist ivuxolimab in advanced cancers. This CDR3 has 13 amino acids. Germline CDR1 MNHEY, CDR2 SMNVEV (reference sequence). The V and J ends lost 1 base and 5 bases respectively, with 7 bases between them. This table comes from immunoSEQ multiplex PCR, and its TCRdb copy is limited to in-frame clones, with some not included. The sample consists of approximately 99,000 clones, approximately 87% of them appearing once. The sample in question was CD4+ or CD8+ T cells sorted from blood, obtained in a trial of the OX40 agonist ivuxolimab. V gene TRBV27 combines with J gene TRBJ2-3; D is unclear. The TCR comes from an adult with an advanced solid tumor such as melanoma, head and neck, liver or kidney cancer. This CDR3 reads CASSLYWGDTQYF. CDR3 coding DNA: TGTGCCAGCAGTTTATATTGGGGAGATACGCAGTATTTT.